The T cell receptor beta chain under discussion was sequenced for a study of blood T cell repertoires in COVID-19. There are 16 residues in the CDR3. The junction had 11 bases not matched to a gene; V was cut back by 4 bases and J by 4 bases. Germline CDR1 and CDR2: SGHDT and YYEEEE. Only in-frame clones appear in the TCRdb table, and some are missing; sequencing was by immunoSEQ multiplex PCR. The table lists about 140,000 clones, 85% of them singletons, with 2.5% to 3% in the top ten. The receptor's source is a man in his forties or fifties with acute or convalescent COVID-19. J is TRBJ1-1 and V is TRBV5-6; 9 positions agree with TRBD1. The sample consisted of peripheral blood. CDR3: CASSDYRGRGVTEAFF. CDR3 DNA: TGTGCCAGCAGCGATTACAGGGGGCGCGGCGTCACTGAAGCTTTCTTT.